Shown below are 17 T cell receptor beta chains from a single sample sequenced in a study of cytomegalovirus exposure and HLA in healthy donors. The PCR made use of 60 Vbeta and 13 Jbeta primers. Only in-frame clones appear in the TCRdb table, and some are missing; sequencing was by immunoSEQ multiplex PCR. The sample holds some 150,000 clones, 80% to 85% seen once. The sample taken for sequencing was PBMCs. The origin of the receptors is a woman in her 30s in good health and CMV-seronegative.

V usage is TRBV10-1 and J usage is TRBJ2-2; 7 bases match TRBD1. The CDR3 is 14 amino acids. The V and J ends lost 5 bases and 1 base, in that order; junction bases with no gene match: 1. Germline CDR1 and CDR2: WNHNN and SYGVQD (reference sequence). In DNA, the CDR3 is TGCGCCAGCAGTCGGACAGGGAACACCGGGGAGCTGTTTTTT. Translated, it gives CASSRTGNTGELFF.

The chain links TRBV29-1 to TRBJ2-1; perhaps TRBD1 as D (5 bases). Germline lookup yields CDR1 SQVTM and CDR2 ANQGSEA. CDR3 size: 17 residues. The ends were cut back, 3 bases at V and 7 bases at J, with 25 bases in the middle. The CDR3 region is CSVDGRPHGSYRNEQFF. The CDR3 coding sequence is TGCAGCGTTGATGGCAGACCCCACGGCTCCTACAGGAATGAGCAGTTCTTC.

The chain joins TRBV30 to TRBJ1-6; D is possibly TRBD1 (6 bases). The CDR3 is 15 residues long. The germline CDR1 and CDR2 sequences are GTSNPN and SVGIG (reference sequence). Deletions cut 0 bases from V and 9 bases from J, with 15 bases between. CDR3 in amino acids: CAWSVRRSRGSPLHF. CDR3 DNA: TGTGCCTGGAGTGTACGGAGGAGCAGGGGTTCACCCCTCCACTTT.

The chain combines TRBV6-1 with TRBJ2-3; tentatively, D is TRBD1 (5 bases). V lost 6 bases to trimming and J lost 0 bases, with 13 bases between them. The CDR3 totals 15 residues. The germline CDR1 and CDR2 sequences are MNHNS and SASEGT. The CDR3 DNA follows: TGTGCCAGCAGCTTAGACAGTACTAGCACAGATACGCAGTATTTT. It is translated as CASSLDSTSTDTQYF.

This rearrangement joins TRBV2 to TRBJ2-5, with D perhaps TRBD2 (6 bases). Trimming shortened V by 10 bases and J by 0 bases, and 21 bases separated the two germline ends. The CDR3 runs to 16 residues. Germline-derived CDR1 and CDR2 are SNHLY and FYNNEI. CDR3 amino acids: CAIRVVGGEDQETQYF. The CDR3 DNA is TGTGCCATTAGGGTTGTGGGCGGGGAAGACCAAGAGACCCAGTACTTC.

CDR3 amino acids: CASSLVVQGGGYTF. CDR3 coding DNA: TGTGCCAGCAGCTTAGTAGTCCAGGGCGGTGGCTACACCTTC. This chain links TRBV11-2 with TRBJ1-2, with TRBD1 as a possible D gene (5 bases). The ends were cut back, 1 base at V and 7 bases at J, with 13 bases in the middle. The CDR3 length is 14 residues. CDR1 is SGHAT, CDR2 FQNNGV, per germline.

V is TRBV5-1 and J is TRBJ1-1; TRBD1 is a possible D gene (5 bases). Trimming cost V 3 bases and J 6 bases, with 18 bases left between them. Germline CDR1 is SGHRS and CDR2 is YFSETQ. The CDR3 has 15 residues. The CDR3 nucleotides read TGCGCCAGCAGCTCCAGCAGGCAGGGCACGGCTGAAGCTTTCTTT. Residues: CASSSSRQGTAEAFF.

This chain links TRBV11-1 with TRBJ2-7; TRBD1 aligns across 7 bases. J gave up 0 bases and V 6 bases, and 14 bases lay outside the gene matches. This CDR3 comprises 17 residues. Germline V CDR1 and CDR2: SGHAT, FQDESV (reference sequence). The DNA of the CDR3 is TGTGCCAGCAGTTCTCGGGAAACAGGGGCCCTCTCCTACGAGCAGTACTTC. Translation gives CASSSRETGALSYEQYF.

The gene calls are TRBV2 and TRBJ1-1; D unresolved. This CDR3 contains 14 residues. The V end lost 6 bases, the J end lost 3 bases, and 14 bases lay between the germline ends. In germline, CDR1 is SNHLY, CDR2 FYNNEI. The CDR3, as DNA: TGTGCCAGCAGCGCCGGGATTCTGGACACTGAAGCTTTCTTT. Translated: CASSAGILDTEAFF.

The chain is built from TRBV7-2 and TRBJ1-3, with TRBD1 matching 7 bases. CDR1 and CDR2 from the germline V gene are SGHTA and FQGNSA. The trim removed 5 bases at V and 0 bases at J, leaving 4 bases unmatched. The CDR3 sequence is 15 residues long. CDR3 in DNA: TGTGCCAGCAGCGTAGACAGGGCCTCTGGAAACACCATATATTTT. Its translation: CASSVDRASGNTIYF. The full variable domain, its missing parts supplied by reference TRBV7-2 and TRBJ1-3, is GAGVSQSPSNKVTEKGKDVELRCDPISGHTALYWYRQSLGQGLEFLIYFQGNSAPDKSGLPSDRFSAERTGGSVSTLTIQRTQQEDSAVYLCASSVDRASGNTIYFGEGSWLTVV.

This clone has a handful of counts. The chain uses TRBV6-4 and TRBJ2-3; 10 bases line up with TRBD2. The CDR3 consists of 14 residues. From germline, CDR1 is MRHNA and CDR2 SNTAGT. Trimming removed 5 bases from V and 2 bases from J; junction bases left unmatched: 1. CDR3 region: CASSSGGATDTQYF. CDR3 DNA: TGTGCCAGCAGTAGCGGGGGGGCCACAGATACGCAGTATTTT.

To note about this clone: One end of the junction varies from germline; a read error may be responsible. The chain is built from TRBV11-2 and TRBJ2-7; D is unclear. This CDR3 comprises 14 residues. Germline V gene lookup returns CDR1 SGHAT and CDR2 FQNNGV. The DNA for the CDR3 is TGTGCCAGCAGCTTAGTCTTACGTACCCTGAGCAGCGACTTC. Its translation: CASSLVLRTLSSDF. The variable domain in full, with the rest retrieved from reference TRBV11-2 and TRBJ2-7, is EAGVAQSPRYKIIEKRQSVAFWCNPISGHATLYWYQQILGQGPKLLIQFQNNGVVDDSQLPKDRFSAERLKGVDSTLKIQPAKLEDSAVYLCASSLVLRTLSSDFGPGTRLTVT.

This chain uses TRBV28 with TRBJ1-2; TRBD1 matches 11 bases. CDR1 and CDR2 from the germline V gene are MDHEN and SYDVKM. Trimming removed 8 bases from V and 6 bases from J; junction bases left unmatched: 5. The CDR3 contains 13 residues. As DNA, the CDR3 is TGTGCCAGCCAGGACAGGGGGCAGGATGGCTACACCTTC. Translated: CASQDRGQDGYTF.

The V call is TRBV10-3, the J call TRBJ2-7; TRBD2 agrees at 12 bases. With 6 bases clipped from V and 6 bases from J, the junction kept 15 bases outside the gene matches. Germline V lookup: CDR1 ENHRY, CDR2 SYGVKD. The length of the CDR3 is 17 residues. The CDR3 spells CAIRGGGASGGASEQYF. The CDR3 DNA is TGTGCCATCAGGGGGGGCGGGGCTAGCGGGGGGGCCTCCGAGCAGTACTTC.

This clone has only one observation. The chain carries TRBV5-1 and TRBJ1-2; the match to TRBD1 covers 11 bases. This CDR3 region has 16 residues. Germline CDR1 is SGHRS and CDR2 is YFSETQ. With V trimmed by 1 base and J by 7 bases, 9 bases remained unmatched. The CDR3 protein is CASSLNMGQGVSGYTF. The DNA of the CDR3 is TGCGCCAGCAGCTTGAATATGGGACAGGGGGTCTCTGGCTACACCTTC.

The rearrangement uses TRBV2 and TRBJ1-3; D might be TRBD1 (5 bases). Germline CDR1 and CDR2: SNHLY and FYNNEI. CDR3 length: 14 residues. Trimming stripped 4 bases from V and 0 bases from J, with 7 bases between. CDR3 sequence: CASSVQDSGNTIYF. CDR3 bases: TGTGCCAGCAGTGTACAGGACTCTGGAAACACCATATATTTT.

This chain links TRBV7-2 with TRBJ2-5; possible D gene TRBD2, 7 bases. This CDR3 comprises 15 residues. Germline CDR1 is SGHTA and CDR2 is FQGNSA. The V gene lost 4 bases and the J gene lost 5 bases, with 17 bases spanning the gap. The CDR3 is CASSSLGGGRETQYF. In nucleotides, the CDR3 is TGTGCCAGCAGCTCCTTAGGGGGGGGCCGGGAGACCCAGTACTTC.